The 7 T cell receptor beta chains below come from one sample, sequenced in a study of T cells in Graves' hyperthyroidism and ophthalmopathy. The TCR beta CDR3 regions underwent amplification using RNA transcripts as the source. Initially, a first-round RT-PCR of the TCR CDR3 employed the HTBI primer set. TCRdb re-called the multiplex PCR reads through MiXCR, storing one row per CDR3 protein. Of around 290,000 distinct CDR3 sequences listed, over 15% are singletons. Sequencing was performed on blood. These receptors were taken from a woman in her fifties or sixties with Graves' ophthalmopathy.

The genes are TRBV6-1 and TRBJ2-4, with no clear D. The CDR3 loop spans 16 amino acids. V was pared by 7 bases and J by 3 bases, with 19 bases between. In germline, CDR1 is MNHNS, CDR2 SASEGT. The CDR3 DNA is TGTGCCAGCAACCCACCGGAAGCTAGAGGCAAAAACATTCAGTACTTC. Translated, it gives CASNPPEARGKNIQYF.

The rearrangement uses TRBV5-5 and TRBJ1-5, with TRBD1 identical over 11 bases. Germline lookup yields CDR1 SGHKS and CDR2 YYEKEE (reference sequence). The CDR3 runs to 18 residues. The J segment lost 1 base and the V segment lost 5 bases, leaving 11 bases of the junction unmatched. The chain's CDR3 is CASRVGQGARGSNQPQHF. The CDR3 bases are TGTGCCAGCAGGGTTGGACAGGGGGCAAGAGGGAGCAATCAGCCCCAGCATTTT.

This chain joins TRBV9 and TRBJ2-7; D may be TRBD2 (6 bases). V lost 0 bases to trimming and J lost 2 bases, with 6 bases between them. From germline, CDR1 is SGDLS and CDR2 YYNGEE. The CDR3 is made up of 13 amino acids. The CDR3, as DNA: TGTGCCAGCAGCGTAGGGACTACCTACGAGCAGTACTTC. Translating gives CASSVGTTYEQYF.

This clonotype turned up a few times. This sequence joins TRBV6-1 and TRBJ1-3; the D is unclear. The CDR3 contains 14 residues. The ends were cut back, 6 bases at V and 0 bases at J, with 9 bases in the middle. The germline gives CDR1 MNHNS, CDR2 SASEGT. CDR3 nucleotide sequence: TGTGCCAGCAGCCAATCTCTCTCTGGAAACACCATATATTTT. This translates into CASSQSLSGNTIYF.

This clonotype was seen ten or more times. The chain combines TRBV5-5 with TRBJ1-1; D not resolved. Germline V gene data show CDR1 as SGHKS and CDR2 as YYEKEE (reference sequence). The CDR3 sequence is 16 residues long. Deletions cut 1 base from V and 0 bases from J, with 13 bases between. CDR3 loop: CASSLLPGFMNTEAFF. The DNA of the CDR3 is TGTGCCAGCAGCTTGTTGCCGGGGTTCATGAACACTGAAGCTTTCTTT. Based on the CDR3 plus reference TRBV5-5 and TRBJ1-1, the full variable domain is DAGVTQSPTHLIKTRGQQVTLRCSPISGHKSVSWYQQVLGQGPQFIFQYYEKEERGRGNFPDRFSARQFPNYSSELNVNALLLGDSALYLCASSLLPGFMNTEAFFGQGTRLTVV.

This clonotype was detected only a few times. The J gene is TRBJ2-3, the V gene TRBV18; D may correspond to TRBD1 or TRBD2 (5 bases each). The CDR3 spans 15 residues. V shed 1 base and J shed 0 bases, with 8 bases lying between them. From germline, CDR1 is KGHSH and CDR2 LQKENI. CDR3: CASSPQWDSTDTQYF. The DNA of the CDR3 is TGTGCCAGCTCACCACAGTGGGACAGCACAGATACGCAGTATTTT.

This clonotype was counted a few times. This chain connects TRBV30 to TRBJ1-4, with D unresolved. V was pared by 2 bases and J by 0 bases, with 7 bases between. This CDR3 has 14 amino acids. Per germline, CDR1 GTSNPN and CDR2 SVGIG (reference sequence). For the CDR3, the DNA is TGTGCCTGGAGTCTGGTTGCAACTAATGAAAAACTGTTTTTT. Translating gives CAWSLVATNEKLFF.